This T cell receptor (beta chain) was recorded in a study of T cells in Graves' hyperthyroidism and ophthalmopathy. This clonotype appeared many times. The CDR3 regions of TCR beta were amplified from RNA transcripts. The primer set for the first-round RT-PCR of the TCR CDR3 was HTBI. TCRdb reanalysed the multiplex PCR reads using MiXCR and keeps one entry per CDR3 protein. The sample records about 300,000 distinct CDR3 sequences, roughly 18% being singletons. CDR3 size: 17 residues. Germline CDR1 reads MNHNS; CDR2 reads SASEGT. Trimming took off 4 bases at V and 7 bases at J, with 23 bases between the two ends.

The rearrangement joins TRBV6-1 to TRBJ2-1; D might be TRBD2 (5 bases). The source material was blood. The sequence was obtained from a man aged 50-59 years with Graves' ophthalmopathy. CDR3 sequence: CASSGGSNARRWNEQFF. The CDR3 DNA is TGTGCCAGCAGTGGTGGGTCTAACGCGCGGAGGTGGAATGAGCAGTTCTTC.